The clone carrying this TCR beta chain has a count of ten or more. Its specificity is not known. The data belong to a study of post-analysis software for immune sequencing data. Findings and caveats of the study: Patients with multiple sclerosis recorded significantly lower normalized Chao1 diversity than controls, the study found. Same-batch preparations were strongly co-clustered by F measure.

Presence of unique molecular identifiers characterized the TCR beta cDNA libraries. TCRdb re-analysed the PCR reads in MiXCR, keeping a single row per CDR3 protein. The repertoire has about 770,000 distinct CDR3 sequences, approximately 44% of them found once; the top ten carry roughly 5.2%. This receptor was taken from a girl aged 10 to 17 with multiple sclerosis. Sequencing input: blood.

CDR3 DNA: TGTGCCAGCAGTTACGGGGCAGGGAACGAGCAGTACTTC. Encoded protein: CASSYGAGNEQYF. The V call is TRBV6-6, the J call TRBJ2-7, with D possibly being TRBD1 (5 bases). V was shortened by 2 bases and J by 5 bases, with 10 bases between the two germline ends. Germline-derived CDR1 and CDR2 are MNHNY and SVGAGI (reference sequence). This CDR3 has 13 residues.